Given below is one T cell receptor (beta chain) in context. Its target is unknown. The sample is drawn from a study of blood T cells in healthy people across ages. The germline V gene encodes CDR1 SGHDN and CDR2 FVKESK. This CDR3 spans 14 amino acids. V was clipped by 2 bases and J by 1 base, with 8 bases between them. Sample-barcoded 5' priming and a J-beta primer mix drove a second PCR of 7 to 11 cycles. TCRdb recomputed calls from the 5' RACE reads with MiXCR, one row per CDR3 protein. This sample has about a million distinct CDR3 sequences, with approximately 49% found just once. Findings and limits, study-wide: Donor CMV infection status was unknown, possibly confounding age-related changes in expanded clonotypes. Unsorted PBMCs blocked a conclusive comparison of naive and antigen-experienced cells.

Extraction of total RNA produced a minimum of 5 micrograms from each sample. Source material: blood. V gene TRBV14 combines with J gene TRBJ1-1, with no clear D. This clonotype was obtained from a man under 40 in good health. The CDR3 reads CASSQTGWNTEAFF. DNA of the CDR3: TGTGCCAGCAGCCAAACTGGGTGGAACACTGAAGCTTTCTTT. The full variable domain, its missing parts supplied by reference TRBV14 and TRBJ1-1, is EAGVTQFPSHSVIEKGQTVTLRCDPISGHDNLYWYRRVMGKEIKFLLHFVKESKQDESGMPNNRFLAERTGGTYSTLKVQPAELEDSGVYFCASSQTGWNTEAFFGQGTRLTVV.